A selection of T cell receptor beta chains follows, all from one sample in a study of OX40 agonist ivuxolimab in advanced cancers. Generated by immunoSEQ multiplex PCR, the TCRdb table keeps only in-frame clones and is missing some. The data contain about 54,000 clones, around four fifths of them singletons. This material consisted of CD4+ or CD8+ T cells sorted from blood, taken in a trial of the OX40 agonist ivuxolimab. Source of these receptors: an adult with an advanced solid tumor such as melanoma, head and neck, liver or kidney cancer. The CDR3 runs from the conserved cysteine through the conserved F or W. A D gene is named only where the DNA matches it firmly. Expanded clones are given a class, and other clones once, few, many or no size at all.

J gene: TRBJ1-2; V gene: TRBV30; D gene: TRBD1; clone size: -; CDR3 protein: CAWSTGGAGYGYTF; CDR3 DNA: TGTGCCTGGAGTACAGGGGGCGCGGGCTATGGCTACACCTTC
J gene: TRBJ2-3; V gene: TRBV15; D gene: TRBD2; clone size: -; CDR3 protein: CATSSELAGVGNTQYF; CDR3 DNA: TGTGCCACCAGCAGTGAACTAGCGGGAGTCGGCAATACGCAGTATTTT
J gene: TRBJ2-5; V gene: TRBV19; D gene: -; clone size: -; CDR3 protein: CASSIDHGKTQYF; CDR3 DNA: TGTGCCAGTAGTATAGATCACGGGAAGACCCAGTACTTC
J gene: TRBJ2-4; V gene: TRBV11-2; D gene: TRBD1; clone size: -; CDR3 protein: CASSFRQGIAKNIQYF; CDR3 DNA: TGTGCCAGCAGCTTTCGACAGGGCATTGCCAAAAACATTCAGTACTTC
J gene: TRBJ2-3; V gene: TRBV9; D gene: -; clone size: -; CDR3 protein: CASSVARNTDTQYF; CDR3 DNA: TGTGCCAGCAGCGTAGCCAGAAACACAGATACGCAGTATTTT
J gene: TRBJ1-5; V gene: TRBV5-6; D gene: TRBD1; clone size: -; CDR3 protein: CASSFGTGDENQPQHF; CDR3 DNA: TGTGCCAGCAGCTTCGGGACAGGGGATGAGAATCAGCCCCAGCATTTT
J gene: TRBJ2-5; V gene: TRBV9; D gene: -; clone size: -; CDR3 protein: CASSVAPGGETQYF; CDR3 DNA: TGTGCCAGCAGCGTAGCCCCAGGTGGGGAGACCCAGTACTTC
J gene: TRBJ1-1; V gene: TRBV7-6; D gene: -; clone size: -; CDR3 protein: CASSLSGENTEAFF; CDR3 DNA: TGTGCCAGCAGCTTGTCAGGGGAGAACACTGAAGCTTTCTTT
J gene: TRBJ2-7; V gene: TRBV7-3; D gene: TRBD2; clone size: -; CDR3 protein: CASSMGGLLYEQYF; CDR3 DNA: TGTGCCAGCAGCATGGGGGGGTTACTATACGAGCAGTACTTC
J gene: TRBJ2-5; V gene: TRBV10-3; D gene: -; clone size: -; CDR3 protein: CAIGKGGGETQYF; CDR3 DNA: TGTGCCATCGGGAAGGGAGGAGGCGAGACCCAGTACTTC
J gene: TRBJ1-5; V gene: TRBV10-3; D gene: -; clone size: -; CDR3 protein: CAISAGWGNQPQHF; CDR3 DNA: TGTGCCATCAGTGCGGGATGGGGCAATCAGCCCCAGCATTTT
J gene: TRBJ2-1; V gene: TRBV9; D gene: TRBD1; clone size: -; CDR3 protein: CASSVAGTGGGLGNEQFF; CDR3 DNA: TGTGCCAGCAGCGTCGCCGGGACAGGGGGCGGACTTGGGAATGAGCAGTTCTTC
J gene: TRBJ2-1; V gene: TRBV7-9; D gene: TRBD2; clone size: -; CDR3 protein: CASRFSSTSGYNEQFF; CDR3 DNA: TGTGCCAGCAGATTTAGCAGTACTAGCGGGTACAATGAGCAGTTCTTC
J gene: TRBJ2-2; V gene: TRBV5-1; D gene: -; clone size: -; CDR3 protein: CASSRGNTGELFF; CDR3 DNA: TGCGCCAGCAGCCGTGGAAACACCGGGGAGCTGTTTTTT
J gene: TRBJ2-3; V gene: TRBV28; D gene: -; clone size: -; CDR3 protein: CASSLVLVSDRTDTQYF; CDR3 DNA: TGTGCCAGCAGTTTGGTCCTTGTCAGCGATCGCACAGATACGCAGTATTTT
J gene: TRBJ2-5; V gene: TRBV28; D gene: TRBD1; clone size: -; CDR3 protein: CASSFGQAGETQYF; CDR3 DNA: TGTGCCAGCAGTTTCGGACAGGCCGGAGAGACCCAGTACTTC
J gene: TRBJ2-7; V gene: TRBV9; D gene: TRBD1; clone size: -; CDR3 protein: CASSAQTGGDEQYF; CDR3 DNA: TGTGCCAGCAGCGCCCAGACAGGGGGAGATGAGCAGTACTTC
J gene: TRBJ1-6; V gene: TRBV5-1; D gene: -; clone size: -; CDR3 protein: CASSLGQKSSYNSPLHF; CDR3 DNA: TGCGCCAGCAGCTTAGGACAGAAGAGCTCCTATAATTCACCCCTCCACTTT
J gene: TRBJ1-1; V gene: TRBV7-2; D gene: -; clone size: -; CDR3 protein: CASSLGSFGRTNTEAFF; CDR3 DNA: TGTGCCAGCAGCTTAGGTTCCTTTGGCAGGACGAACACTGAAGCTTTCTTT
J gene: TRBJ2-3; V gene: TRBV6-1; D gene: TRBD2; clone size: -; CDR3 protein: CASSEAGGLAGVYTQYF; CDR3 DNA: TGTGCCAGCAGTGAAGCAGGGGGACTAGCGGGAGTCTATACGCAGTATTTT
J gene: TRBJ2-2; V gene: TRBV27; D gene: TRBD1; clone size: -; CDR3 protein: CASSSGTARTGELFF; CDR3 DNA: TGTGCCAGCAGTTCCGGGACAGCGCGAACCGGGGAGCTGTTTTTT
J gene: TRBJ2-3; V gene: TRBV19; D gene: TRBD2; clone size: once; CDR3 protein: CASRQRTSGGHFKTTTDTQYF; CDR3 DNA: TGTGCCAGCCGCCAGAGGACTAGCGGGGGCCACTTCAAAACCACCACAGATACGCAGTATTTT
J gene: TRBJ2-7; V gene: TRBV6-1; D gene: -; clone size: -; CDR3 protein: CASTMSSYEQYF; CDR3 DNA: TGTGCCAGCACCATGAGCTCCTACGAGCAGTACTTC
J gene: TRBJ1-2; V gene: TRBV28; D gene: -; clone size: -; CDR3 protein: CASSFELSSGGYTF; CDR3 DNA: TGTGCCAGCAGTTTTGAACTCTCGTCGGGAGGCTACACCTTC
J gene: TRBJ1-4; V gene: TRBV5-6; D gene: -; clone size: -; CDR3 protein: CASSSLHATNEKLFF; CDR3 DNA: TGTGCCAGCAGCTCCTTACATGCAACTAATGAAAAACTGTTTTTT
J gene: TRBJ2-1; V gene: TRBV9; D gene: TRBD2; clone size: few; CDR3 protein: CASSVDLAGVWSYNEQFF; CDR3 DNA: TGTGCCAGCAGCGTAGATCTAGCGGGAGTATGGTCCTACAATGAGCAGTTCTTC
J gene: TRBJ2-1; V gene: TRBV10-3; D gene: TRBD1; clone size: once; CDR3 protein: CALGPTGDNEQFF; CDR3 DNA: TGTGCCCTCGGGCCGACAGGGGACAATGAGCAGTTCTTC
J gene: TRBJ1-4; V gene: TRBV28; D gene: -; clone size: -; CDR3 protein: CASSPNEKLFF; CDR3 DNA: TGTGCCAGCAGTCCCAATGAAAAACTGTTTTTT
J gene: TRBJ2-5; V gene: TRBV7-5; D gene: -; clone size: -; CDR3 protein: CARSFLLLARETQYF; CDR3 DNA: TGTGCCAGAAGCTTTCTCTTACTAGCGCGAGAGACCCAGTACTTC
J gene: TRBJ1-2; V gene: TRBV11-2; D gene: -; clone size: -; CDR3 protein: CASSPGQGYGYTF; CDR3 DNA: TGTGCCAGCAGCCCTGGACAAGGCTATGGCTACACCTTC
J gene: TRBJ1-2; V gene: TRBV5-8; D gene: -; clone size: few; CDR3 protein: CASSFYGYTF; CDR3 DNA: TGTGCCAGCAGCTTCTATGGCTACACCTTC
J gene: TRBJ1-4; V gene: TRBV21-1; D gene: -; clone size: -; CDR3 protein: CASSRKPRDRGNEKLFF; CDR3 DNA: TGTGCCAGCAGCAGAAAACCACGGGACAGGGGTAATGAAAAACTGTTTTTT
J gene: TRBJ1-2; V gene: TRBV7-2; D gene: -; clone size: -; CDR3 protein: CASSPATNYGYTF; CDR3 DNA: TGTGCCAGCAGCCCGGCAACTAACTATGGCTACACCTTC
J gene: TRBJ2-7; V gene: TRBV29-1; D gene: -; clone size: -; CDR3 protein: CSVVRGGLNYEQYF; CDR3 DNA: TGCAGCGTTGTGCGGGGTGGGCTGAACTACGAGCAGTACTTC
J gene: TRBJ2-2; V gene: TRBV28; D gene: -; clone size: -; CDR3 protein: CASSVPLQGLLNDGELFF; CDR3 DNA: TGTGCCAGCAGTGTACCCCTTCAGGGATTGTTGAATGACGGGGAGCTGTTTTTT
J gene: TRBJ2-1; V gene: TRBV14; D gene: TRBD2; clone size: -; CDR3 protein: CASSLLVAGANNEQFF; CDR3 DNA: TGTGCCAGCAGCCTTCTCGTAGCGGGAGCTAACAATGAGCAGTTCTTC
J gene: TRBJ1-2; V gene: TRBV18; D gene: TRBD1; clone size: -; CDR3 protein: CASSRAGGDYGYTF; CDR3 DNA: TGTGCCAGCTCACGGGCAGGGGGAGACTATGGCTACACCTTC
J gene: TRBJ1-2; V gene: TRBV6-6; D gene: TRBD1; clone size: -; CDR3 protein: CASSYSGQGGGYTF; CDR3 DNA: TGTGCCAGCAGTTACTCGGGACAGGGAGGTGGCTACACCTTC
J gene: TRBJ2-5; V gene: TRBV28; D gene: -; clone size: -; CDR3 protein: CASSFNLEETQYF; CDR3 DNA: TGTGCCAGCAGTTTTAATCTAGAAGAGACCCAGTACTTC
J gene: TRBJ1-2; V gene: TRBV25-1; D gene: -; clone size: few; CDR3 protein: CASNRQAGEGYTF; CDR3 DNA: TGTGCCAGCAACCGACAGGCTGGGGAAGGCTACACCTTC
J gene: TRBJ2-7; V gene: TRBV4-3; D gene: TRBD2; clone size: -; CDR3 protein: CASSATGGYEQYF; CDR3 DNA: TGCGCCAGCAGCGCAACGGGGGGATACGAGCAGTACTTC
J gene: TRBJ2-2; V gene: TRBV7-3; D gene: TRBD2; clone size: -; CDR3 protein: CASSFTSDGELFF; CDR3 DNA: TGTGCCAGCAGCTTTACTAGCGACGGGGAGCTGTTTTTT
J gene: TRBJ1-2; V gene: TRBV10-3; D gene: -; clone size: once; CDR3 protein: CAIGGRNYGYTF; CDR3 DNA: TGTGCCATCGGGGGCCGTAACTATGGCTACACCTTC
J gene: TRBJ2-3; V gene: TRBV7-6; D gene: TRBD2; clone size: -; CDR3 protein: CASSWGLAGGSDTQYF; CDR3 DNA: TGTGCCAGCAGCTGGGGACTAGCGGGAGGGTCAGATACGCAGTATTTT
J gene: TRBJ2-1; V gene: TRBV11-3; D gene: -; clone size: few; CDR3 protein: CASSAGLDEQFF; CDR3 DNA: TGTGCCTCAAGTGCGGGGCTGGATGAGCAGTTCTTC
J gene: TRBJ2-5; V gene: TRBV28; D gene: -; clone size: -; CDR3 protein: CASSREGETQYF; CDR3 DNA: TGTGCCAGCTCCCGGGAAGGCGAGACCCAGTACTTC
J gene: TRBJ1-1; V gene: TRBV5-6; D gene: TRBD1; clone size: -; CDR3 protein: CASSGNRGRNTEAFF; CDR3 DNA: TGTGCCAGCAGCGGGAACAGGGGGCGGAACACTGAAGCTTTCTTT
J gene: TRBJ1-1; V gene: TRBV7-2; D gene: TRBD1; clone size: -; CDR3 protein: CASSFGDRGQSGAFF; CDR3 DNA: TGTGCCAGCAGCTTCGGGGACAGGGGGCAATCCGGTGCTTTCTTT
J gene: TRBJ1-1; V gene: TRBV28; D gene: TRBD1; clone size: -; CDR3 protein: CASSYHRGFFSTEAFF; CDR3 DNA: TGTGCCAGCAGTTACCACAGGGGGTTTTTCTCCACTGAAGCTTTCTTT
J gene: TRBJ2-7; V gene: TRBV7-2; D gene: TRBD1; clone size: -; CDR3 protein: CASSFSRTGPSYEQYF; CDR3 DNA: TGTGCCAGCAGCTTCAGCAGGACAGGGCCCTCCTACGAGCAGTACTTC
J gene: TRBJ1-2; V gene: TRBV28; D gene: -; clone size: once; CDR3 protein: CASSLENRGIDTF; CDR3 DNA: TGTGCCAGCAGTCTCGAAAACCGGGGTATCGACACCTTC
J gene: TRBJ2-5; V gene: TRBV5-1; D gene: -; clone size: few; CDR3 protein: CASSNQETQYF; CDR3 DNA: TGCGCCAGCAGCAACCAAGAGACCCAGTACTTC
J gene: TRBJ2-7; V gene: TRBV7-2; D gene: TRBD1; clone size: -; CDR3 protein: CASSSRTGGEQYF; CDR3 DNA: TGTGCCAGCAGCTCCCGGACAGGGGGCGAGCAGTACTTC
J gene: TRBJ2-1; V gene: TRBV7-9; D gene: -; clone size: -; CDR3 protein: CASPRDRSSYNEQFF; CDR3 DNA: TGTGCCAGTCCTAGGGATAGGAGCTCCTACAATGAGCAGTTCTTC
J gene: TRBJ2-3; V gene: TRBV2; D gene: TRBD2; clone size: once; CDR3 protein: CASRTGTSGSEVTDTQYF; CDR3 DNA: TGTGCCAGCAGGACCGGGACTAGCGGGAGTGAAGTCACAGATACGCAGTATTTT
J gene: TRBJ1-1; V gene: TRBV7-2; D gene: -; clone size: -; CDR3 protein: CASSSFWGNTEAFF; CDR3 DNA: TGTGCCAGCAGTTCCTTTTGGGGGAACACTGAAGCTTTCTTT
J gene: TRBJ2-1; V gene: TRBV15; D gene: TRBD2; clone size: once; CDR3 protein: CATSRGTSGKEEQFF; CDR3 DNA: TGTGCCACCAGCAGAGGGACTAGCGGGAAGGAGGAGCAGTTCTTC
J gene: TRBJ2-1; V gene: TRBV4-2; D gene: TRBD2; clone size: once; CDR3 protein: CASRRGVTVYNEQFF; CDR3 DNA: TGTGCCAGCCGGCGGGGGGTTACTGTCTACAATGAGCAGTTCTTC
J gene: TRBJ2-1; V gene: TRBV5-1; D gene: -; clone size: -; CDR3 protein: CASSLDTSSYNEQFF; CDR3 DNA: TGCGCCAGCAGCTTAGACACGAGCTCCTACAATGAGCAGTTCTTC
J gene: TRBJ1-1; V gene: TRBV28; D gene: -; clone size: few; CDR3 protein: CASRATIARRTGNTEAFF; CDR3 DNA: TGTGCCAGCAGGGCCACCATAGCGAGGCGTACAGGGAACACTGAAGCTTTCTTT